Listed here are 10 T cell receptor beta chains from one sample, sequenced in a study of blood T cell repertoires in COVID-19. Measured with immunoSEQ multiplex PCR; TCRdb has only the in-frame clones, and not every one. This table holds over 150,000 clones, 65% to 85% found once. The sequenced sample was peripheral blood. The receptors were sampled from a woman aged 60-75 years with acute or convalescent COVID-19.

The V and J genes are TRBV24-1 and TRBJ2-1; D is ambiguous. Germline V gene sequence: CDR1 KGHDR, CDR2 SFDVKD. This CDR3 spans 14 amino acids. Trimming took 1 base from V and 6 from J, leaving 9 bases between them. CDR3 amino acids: CATSDFPRSNEQFF. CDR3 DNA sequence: TGTGCCACCAGTGATTTCCCTCGCAGCAATGAGCAGTTCTTC.

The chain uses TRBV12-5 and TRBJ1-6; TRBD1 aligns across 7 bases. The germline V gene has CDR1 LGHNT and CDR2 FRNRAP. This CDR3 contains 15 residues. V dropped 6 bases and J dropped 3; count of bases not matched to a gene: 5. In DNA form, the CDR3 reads TGTGCTAGTGGCCGCGGGACAGACTATAATTCACCCCTCCACTTT. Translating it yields CASGRGTDYNSPLHF.

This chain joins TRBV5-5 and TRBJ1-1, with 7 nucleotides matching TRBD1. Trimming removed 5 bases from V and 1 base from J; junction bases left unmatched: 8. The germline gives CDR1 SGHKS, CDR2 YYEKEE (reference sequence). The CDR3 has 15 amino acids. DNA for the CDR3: TGTGCCAGCAGTATAAACGGACAGGCGAACACTGAAGCTTTCTTT. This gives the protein CASSINGQANTEAFF.

CDR3 in amino acids: CASSQLSGYQETQYF. The CDR3 DNA is TGTGCCAGCAGTCAACTTAGCGGGTACCAAGAGACCCAGTACTTC. The J gene is TRBJ2-5, the V gene TRBV6-2 or TRBV6-3; 7 nucleotides agree with TRBD2. V shed 5 bases and J 0 bases; nucleotides not matched to a gene: 6. The CDR3 covers 15 residues. CDR1 and CDR2 from the germline V gene are MNHEY and SVGEGT.

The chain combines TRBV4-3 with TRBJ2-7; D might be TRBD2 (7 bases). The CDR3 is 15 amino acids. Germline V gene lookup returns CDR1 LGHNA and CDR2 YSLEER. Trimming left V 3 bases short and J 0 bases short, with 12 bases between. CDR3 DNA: TGCGCCAGCAGCCACAGGGGAGGGAGCTCCTACGAGCAGTACTTC. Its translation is CASSHRGGSSYEQYF.

CDR3 region: CASSYSAGFYGYTF. As DNA, the CDR3 is TGTGCCAGCAGTTACTCAGCAGGGTTCTATGGCTACACCTTC. The genes are TRBV6-5 and TRBJ1-2, with D possibly matching TRBD1 (5 bases). The CDR3 spans 14 residues. V lost 0 bases, J lost 4 bases, and 9 bases lay in between. Germline CDR1 is MNHEY and CDR2 is SVGAGI.

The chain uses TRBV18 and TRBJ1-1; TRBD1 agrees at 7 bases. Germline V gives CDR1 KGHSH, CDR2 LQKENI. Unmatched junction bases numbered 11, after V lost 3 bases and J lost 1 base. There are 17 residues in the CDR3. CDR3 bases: TGTGCCAGCTCACCTAGACTTACCGGGACAGAGAACACTGAAGCTTTCTTT. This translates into CASSPRLTGTENTEAFF.

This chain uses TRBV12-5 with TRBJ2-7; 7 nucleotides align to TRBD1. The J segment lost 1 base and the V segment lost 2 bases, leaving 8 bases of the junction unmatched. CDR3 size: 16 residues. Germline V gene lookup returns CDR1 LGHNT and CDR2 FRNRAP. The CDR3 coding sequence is TGTGCTAGTGGTTTGACTCAGGGGGTTTCGTCCTACGAGCAGTACTTC. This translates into CASGLTQGVSSYEQYF.

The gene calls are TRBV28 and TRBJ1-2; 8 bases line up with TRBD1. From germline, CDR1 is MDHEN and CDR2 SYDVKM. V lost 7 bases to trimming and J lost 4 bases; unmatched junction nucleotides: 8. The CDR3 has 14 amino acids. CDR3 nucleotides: TGTGCCAGCACTAGACAGGGGAAATCCTATGGCTACACCTTC. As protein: CASTRQGKSYGYTF.

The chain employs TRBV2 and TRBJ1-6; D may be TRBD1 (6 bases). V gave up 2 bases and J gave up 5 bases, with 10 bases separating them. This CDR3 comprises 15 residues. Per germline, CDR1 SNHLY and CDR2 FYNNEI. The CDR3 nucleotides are TGTGCCAGCAGTGAAATCCGGACAGATAATTCACCCCTCCACTTT. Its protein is CASSEIRTDNSPLHF.